Each of the 12 T cell receptor beta chains below was sequenced from the same sample in a study (dated by TCRdb to between 2014 and 2017). Library method: 5' RACE. Sequencing relied on an Illumina MiSeq. Starting from the raw public reads, TCRdb applied fastp trimming at Q25, assembled clones with MiXCR and retained in-frame beta chains. Rows are combined by CDR3 protein, so each entry shows the most common genes and DNA. The table for this sample lists around 43,000 distinct CDR3 sequences; 18% of them were counted only once. About 3% of the sample rests with the top ten. Sequencing was done on a sample of naive CD4+ T cells sorted from a lymph node. Reading the label with the study, this specimen's cell subset or site is: naive CD4+ T cells, CD4+CD45RA+CD25-. The source is a female donor with breast cancer.

This clonotype was counted only a few times. J is TRBJ2-7 and V is TRBV9; D is perhaps TRBD1 (6 bases). V was pared by 4 bases and J by 3 bases, with 23 bases between. Germline V lookup: CDR1 SGDLS, CDR2 YYNGEE. This CDR3 is built from 17 residues. CDR3: CASSPTLLGPGDYEQYF. CDR3 DNA: TGTGCCAGCAGCCCTACGTTGCTGGGGCCAGGGGACTACGAGCAGTACTTC.

The chain employs TRBV2 and TRBJ2-7, with TRBD1 as a possible D gene (6 bases). Germline CDR1 reads SNHLY; CDR2 reads FYNNEI. The V end was cut by 6 bases, the J end by 7 bases, with 13 bases between. CDR3 length: 12 residues. CDR3 in amino acids: CASREDSYEQYF. DNA of the CDR3: TGTGCCAGCAGAGAGGACAGCTATGAGCAGTACTTC.

This clonotype has only a few counts. J is TRBJ1-5 and V is TRBV20-1; a possible D gene is TRBD1 (5 bases). In germline, CDR1 is DFQATT, CDR2 SNEGSKA (reference sequence). Trimming stripped 0 bases from V and 2 bases from J, with 8 bases between. The CDR3 consists of 14 residues. CDR3: CSARDREGNQPQHF. The CDR3 DNA is TGCAGTGCTAGAGACAGGGAGGGCAATCAGCCCCAGCATTTT.

With regard to this clonotype: This may be a read error, as it is one base from a much larger clone. The V gene is TRBV12-3 or TRBV12-4, the J gene TRBJ2-1; 8 bases line up with TRBD1. V gave up 6 bases and J gave up 10 bases; unmatched junction bases: 11. The CDR3 consists of 14 residues. CDR3 bases: TGTGCCAGCAGCCCCGACAGGGGCGAGGGAGAGCAGTTCTTC. It specifies CASSPDRGEGEQFF.

This rearrangement joins TRBV12-3 or TRBV12-4 to TRBJ1-5, with 7 bases aligning to TRBD1. V shed 6 bases and J 9 bases; nucleotides not matched to a gene: 11. This CDR3 spans 14 amino acids. CDR3 sequence: CASSQGQVKAPQHF. CDR3 DNA sequence: TGTGCCAGCAGCCAAGGACAGGTCAAGGCGCCCCAGCATTTT.

This clonotype showed up just a few times. J is TRBJ1-2 and V is TRBV12-3 or TRBV12-4, with TRBD1 matching over 7 bases. Unmatched junction bases numbered 7, after V lost 5 bases and J lost 13 bases. This CDR3 spans 11 amino acids. CDR3 coding DNA: TGTGCCAGCAGTAGACAGGGACGGTGCACCTTC. As protein: CASSRQGRCTF.

This clonotype appeared many times. The chain links TRBV7-2 to TRBJ1-5, with D perhaps matching TRBD1 (6 bases). The CDR3 loop spans 13 amino acids. V lost 5 bases to trimming and J lost 7 bases, with 12 bases between them. Germline CDR1 and CDR2: SGHTA and FQGNSA. CDR3 residues: CASSLTGNQPQHF. CDR3 coding DNA: TGTGCCAGCAGCCTTACAGGGAACCAGCCCCAGCATTTT.

This clonotype showed up many times. The CDR3 loop is CSAVPGHYGYTF. As DNA, the CDR3 is TGCAGTGCTGTACCGGGCCACTATGGCTACACCTTC. This chain links TRBV20-1 with TRBJ1-2; D gene uncertain. Germline V CDR1 and CDR2: DFQATT, SNEGSKA (reference sequence). Trimming shortened V by 5 bases and J by 3 bases, and 10 bases separated the two germline ends. The CDR3 consists of 12 residues.

The CDR3 region is CASSFSSTDTQYF. The CDR3, as DNA: TGTGCCAGCAGCTTTTCTAGCACAGATACGCAGTATTTT. The chain employs TRBV7-9 and TRBJ2-3, with D unresolved. The V gene lost 3 bases and the J gene lost 0 bases, with 4 bases spanning the gap. CDR3 length: 13 amino acids. Germline V lookup: CDR1 SEHNR, CDR2 FQNEAQ (reference sequence).

Here the CDR3 reads CASSQDNGGGLTDTQYF. The CDR3 DNA is TGCGCCAGCAGCCAAGATAATGGGGGGGGCCTCACAGATACGCAGTATTTT. The chain combines TRBV4-3 with TRBJ2-3; D is possibly TRBD2 (7 bases). Trimming removed 0 bases from V and 2 bases from J, with 15 bases in between. Per germline, CDR1 LGHNA and CDR2 YSLEER. The CDR3 contains 17 residues.

Of note for this clonotype: Since a much larger clone is just one base distant, this may be a read error. The CDR3 does not end in the conserved phenylalanine or tryptophan, so this is likely a read error. The rearrangement uses TRBV28 and TRBJ2-5; 7 bases fit TRBD2. Germline assignment: CDR1 MDHEN and CDR2 SYDVKM. With 3 bases clipped from V and 0 bases from J, the junction kept 4 bases outside the gene matches. The CDR3 is 15 residues long. The chain's CDR3 is CASSLGLADQETQYL. CDR3 sequence (DNA): TGTGCCAGCAGTTTGGGGCTAGCGGACCAAGAGACCCAGTACCTC.

V gene TRBV11-2 combines with J gene TRBJ2-7, with D possibly matching TRBD1 (6 bases). In germline, CDR1 is SGHAT, CDR2 FQNNGV. The CDR3 runs 14 residues. Trimming took 4 bases from V and 1 from J, leaving 11 bases between them. The CDR3 reads CASSSTGISYEQYF. The CDR3 DNA sequence: TGTGCCAGCAGCTCTACAGGGATTTCCTACGAGCAGTACTTC.